This T cell receptor (beta chain) was found in a study of CD8+ T cells in alopecia areata. Extracted RNA was reverse transcribed into cDNA, the sequencing template. Method: immunoSEQ multiplex PCR; TCRdb's copy keeps in-frame clones and lacks some. This repertoire shows 200,000 to 250,000 clones, around three fifths found once; its top ten account for about 4.2%. About this clone: Its antigen is unknown.

The treatment here: oral pan-JAK inhibitor, 5-10 mg twice daily. Peripheral blood and lesional scalp punch biopsies came from alopecia areata patients. This CDR3 is built from 14 residues. The germline V gene has CDR1 KGHSH and CDR2 LQKENI. Trimming removed 0 bases from V and 1 base from J, with 6 bases in between. General study points: The study found tofacitinib significantly decreased scalp clonality and expanded CD8+ clones among the top 100.

The specimen was CD4+ T cells sorted from blood, collected at week 4, from a patient treated with tofacitinib. The receptor was isolated from a human donor with alopecia areata. The V gene is TRBV18, the J gene TRBJ2-5; D not resolved. The CDR3 is CASSPPNGQETQYF. CDR3 nucleotide sequence: TGTGCCAGCTCACCACCGAATGGCCAAGAGACCCAGTACTTC.